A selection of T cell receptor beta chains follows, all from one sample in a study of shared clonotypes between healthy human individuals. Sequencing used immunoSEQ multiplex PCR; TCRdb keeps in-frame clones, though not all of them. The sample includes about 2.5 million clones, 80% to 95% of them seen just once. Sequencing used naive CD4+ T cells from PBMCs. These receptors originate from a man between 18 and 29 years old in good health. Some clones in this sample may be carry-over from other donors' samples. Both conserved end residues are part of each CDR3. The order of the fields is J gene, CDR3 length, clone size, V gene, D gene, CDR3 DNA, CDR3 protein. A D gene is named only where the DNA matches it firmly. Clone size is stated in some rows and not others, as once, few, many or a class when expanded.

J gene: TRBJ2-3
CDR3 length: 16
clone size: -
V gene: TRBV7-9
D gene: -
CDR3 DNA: TGTGCCAGCAGCTTAGAAGGCTACCCTAGCACAGATACGCAGTATTTT
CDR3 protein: CASSLEGYPSTDTQYF

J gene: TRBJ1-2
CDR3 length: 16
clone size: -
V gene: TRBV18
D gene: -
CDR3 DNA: TGTGCCAGCTCACCCCTAGACAGAGGGACCGACTATGGCTACACCTTC
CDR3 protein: CASSPLDRGTDYGYTF

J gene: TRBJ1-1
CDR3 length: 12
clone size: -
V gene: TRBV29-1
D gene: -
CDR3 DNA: TGCAGCGTATCTTACAAGAACACTGAAGCTTTCTTT
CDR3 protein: CSVSYKNTEAFF

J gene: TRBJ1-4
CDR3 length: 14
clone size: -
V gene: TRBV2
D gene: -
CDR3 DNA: TGTGCCAGCAGTGAATCCCCAGGGAGTGAAAAACTGTTTTTT
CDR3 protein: CASSESPGSEKLFF

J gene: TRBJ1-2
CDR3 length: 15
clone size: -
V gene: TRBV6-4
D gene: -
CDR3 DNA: TGTGCCAGCCAACCCACAGCGACCCATGGATATGGCTACACCTTC
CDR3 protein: CASQPTATHGYGYTF

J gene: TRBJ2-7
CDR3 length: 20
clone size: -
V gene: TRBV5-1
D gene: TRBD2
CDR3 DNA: TGCGCCAGCAGCTTGGCCATGGGACTAGCGGGAGGGACCGGGGGTTACGAGCAGTACTTC
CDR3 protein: CASSLAMGLAGGTGGYEQYF

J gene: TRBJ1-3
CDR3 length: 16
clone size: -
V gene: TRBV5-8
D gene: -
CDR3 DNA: TGTGCCAGCAGCTTGTTGGGGCCCAGTGTTGGAAACACCATATATTTT
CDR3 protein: CASSLLGPSVGNTIYF

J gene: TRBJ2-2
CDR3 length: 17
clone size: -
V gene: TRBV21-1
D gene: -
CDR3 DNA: TGTGCCAGCAGCACCTGCCGGGGGACTGTGAACACCGGGGAGCTGTTTTTT
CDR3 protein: CASSTCRGTVNTGELFF

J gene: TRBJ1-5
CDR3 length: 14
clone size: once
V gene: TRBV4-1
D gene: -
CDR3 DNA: TGCGCCAGCAGCCAAGTCCAGGCAGATCAGCCCCAGCATTTT
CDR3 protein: CASSQVQADQPQHF

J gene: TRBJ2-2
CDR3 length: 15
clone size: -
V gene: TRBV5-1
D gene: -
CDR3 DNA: TGCGCCAGCAAAGAGGGTAGCGGGAACACCGGGGAGCTGTTTTTT
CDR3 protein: CASKEGSGNTGELFF

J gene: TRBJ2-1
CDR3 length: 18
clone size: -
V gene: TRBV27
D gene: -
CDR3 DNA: TGTGCCAGCAGTTTCCCCCCGGGCGGGATGAGCTCCTACAATGAGCAGTTCTTC
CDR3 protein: CASSFPPGGMSSYNEQFF

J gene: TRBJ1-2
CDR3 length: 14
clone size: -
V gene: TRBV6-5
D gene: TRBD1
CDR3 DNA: TGTGCCAGCAGTTACTCGGGACAGGGGAATGGCTACACCTTC
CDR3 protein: CASSYSGQGNGYTF

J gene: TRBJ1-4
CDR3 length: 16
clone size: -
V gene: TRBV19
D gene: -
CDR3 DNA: TGTGCCAGTAGTATAGGGTGGCAGGGCCGTCATGAAAAACTGTTTTTT
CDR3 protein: CASSIGWQGRHEKLFF

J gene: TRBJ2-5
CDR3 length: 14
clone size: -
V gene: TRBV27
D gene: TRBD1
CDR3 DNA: TGTGCCAGCAGGGGACAGAGTTCACAAGAGACCCAGTACTTC
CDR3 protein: CASRGQSSQETQYF

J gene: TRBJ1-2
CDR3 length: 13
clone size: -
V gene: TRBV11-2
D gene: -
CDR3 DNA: TGTGCCAGCAGCCTGGGCGGAGTAAGGGGCTACACCTTC
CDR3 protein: CASSLGGVRGYTF

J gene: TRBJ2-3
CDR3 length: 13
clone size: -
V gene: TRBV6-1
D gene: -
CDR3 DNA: TGTGCCAGCTGGCAGTCTAGCACAGATACGCAGTATTTT
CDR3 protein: CASWQSSTDTQYF

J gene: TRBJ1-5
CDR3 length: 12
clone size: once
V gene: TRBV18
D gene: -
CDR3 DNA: TGTGCCAGCTCACCCCGGGCGGGGCCCCAGCATTTT
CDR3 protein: CASSPRAGPQHF

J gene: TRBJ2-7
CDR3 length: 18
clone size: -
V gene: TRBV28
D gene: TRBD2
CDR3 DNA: TGTGCCAGCAGTTTTCTGGGACAGGGACTAGCGGGATCCTACGAGCAGTACTTC
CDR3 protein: CASSFLGQGLAGSYEQYF

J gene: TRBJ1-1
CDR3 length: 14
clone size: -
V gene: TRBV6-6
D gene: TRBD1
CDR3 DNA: TGTGCCAGCAGTTACTCGACAGGGCGAGCTGAAGCTTTCTTT
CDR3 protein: CASSYSTGRAEAFF

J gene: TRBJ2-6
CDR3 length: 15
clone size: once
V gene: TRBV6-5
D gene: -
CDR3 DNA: TGTGCCAGCACACAGGGTTTAACCGGGGCCAACGTCCTGACTTTC
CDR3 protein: CASTQGLTGANVLTF

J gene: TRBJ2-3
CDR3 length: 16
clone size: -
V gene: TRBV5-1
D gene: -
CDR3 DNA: TGCGCCAGCAGCTTGGGGGGGACGAGTAGCACAGATACGCAGTATTTT
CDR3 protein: CASSLGGTSSTDTQYF

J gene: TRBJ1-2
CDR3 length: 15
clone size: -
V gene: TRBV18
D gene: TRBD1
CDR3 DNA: TGTGCCAGCTCACCGGCCGACAGGGCGGGGTATGGCTACACCTTC
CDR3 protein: CASSPADRAGYGYTF

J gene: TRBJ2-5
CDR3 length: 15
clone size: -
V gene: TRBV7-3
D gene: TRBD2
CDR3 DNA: TGTGCCAGCAGCCCAACCGGGACTAGTGGAGAGACCCAGTACTTC
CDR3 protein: CASSPTGTSGETQYF

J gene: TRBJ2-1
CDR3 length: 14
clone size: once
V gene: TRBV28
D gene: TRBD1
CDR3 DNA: TGTGCCAGCAGTTCGGACAGGGTAGGGAATGAGCAGTTCTTC
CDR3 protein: CASSSDRVGNEQFF

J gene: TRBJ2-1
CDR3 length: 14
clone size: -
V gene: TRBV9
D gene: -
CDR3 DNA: TGTGCCAGCACCTCAGGGGTGACCGAGAGTGAGCAGTTCTTC
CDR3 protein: CASTSGVTESEQFF

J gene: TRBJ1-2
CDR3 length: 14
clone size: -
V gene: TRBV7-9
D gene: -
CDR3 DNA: TGTGCCAGCAGCTTAGTCGGAGTTGGTCATGGCTACACCTTC
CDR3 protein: CASSLVGVGHGYTF

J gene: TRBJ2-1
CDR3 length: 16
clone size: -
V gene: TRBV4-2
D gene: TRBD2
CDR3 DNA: TGTGCCAGCAGCCAAGATGGGCTAGCGGTATACAATGAGCAGTTCTTC
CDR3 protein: CASSQDGLAVYNEQFF

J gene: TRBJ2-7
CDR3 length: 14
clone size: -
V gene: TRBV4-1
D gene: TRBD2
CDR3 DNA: TGCGCCAGCAGCCAAGGGGAGGGAGACTACGAGCAGTACTTC
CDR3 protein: CASSQGEGDYEQYF

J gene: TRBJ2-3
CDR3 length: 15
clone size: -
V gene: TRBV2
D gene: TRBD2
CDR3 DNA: TGTGCCAGCAGGGTAGCGGGAGTTAGCACAGATACGCAGTATTTT
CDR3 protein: CASRVAGVSTDTQYF

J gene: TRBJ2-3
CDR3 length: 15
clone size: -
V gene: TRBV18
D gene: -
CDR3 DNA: TGTGCCAGCTCCCCTCCTAGTACTAGCACAGATACGCAGTATTTT
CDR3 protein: CASSPPSTSTDTQYF

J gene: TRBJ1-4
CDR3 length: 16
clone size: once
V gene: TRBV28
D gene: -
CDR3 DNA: TGTGCCAGCGGGCCTTCCGGGGGGGGCTGGAGAGAAAAACTGTTTTTT
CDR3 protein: CASGPSGGGWREKLFF

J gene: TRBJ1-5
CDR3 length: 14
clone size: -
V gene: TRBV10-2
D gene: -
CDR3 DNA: TGCGCCAGCAGCCAGACAGCGATCAATCAGCCCCAGCATTTT
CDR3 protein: CASSQTAINQPQHF

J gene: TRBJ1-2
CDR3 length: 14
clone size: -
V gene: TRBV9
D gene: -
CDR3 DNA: TGTGCCAGCAGCCCCGGCCGGGGGGCCTATGGCTACACCTTC
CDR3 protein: CASSPGRGAYGYTF

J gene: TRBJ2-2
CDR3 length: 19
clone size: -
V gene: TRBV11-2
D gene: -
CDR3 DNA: TGTGCCAGCAGCTTAGGGAAGGGCGGCCTACCCTTAGGCACCGGGGAGCTGTTTTTT
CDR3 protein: CASSLGKGGLPLGTGELFF

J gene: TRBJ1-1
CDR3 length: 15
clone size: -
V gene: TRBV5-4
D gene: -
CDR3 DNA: TGTGCCAGCAGCTTGGTCGGGGGGAAGAACACTGAAGCTTTCTTT
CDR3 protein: CASSLVGGKNTEAFF

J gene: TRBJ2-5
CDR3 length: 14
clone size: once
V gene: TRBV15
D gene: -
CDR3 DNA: TGTGCCACCAGTAGAGGGAAGTCAGGGGCGACCCAGTACTTC
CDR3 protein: CATSRGKSGATQYF

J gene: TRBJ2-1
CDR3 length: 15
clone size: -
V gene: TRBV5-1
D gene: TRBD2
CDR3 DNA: TGCGCCAGCAGCTTGGGGACTAGCGGGGTCAATGAGCAGTTCTTC
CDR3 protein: CASSLGTSGVNEQFF

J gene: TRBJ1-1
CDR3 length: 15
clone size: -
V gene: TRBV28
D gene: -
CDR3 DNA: TGTGCCAGCAGGGGCAGTGGTCAGGGGTGGACTGAAGCTTTCTTT
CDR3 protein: CASRGSGQGWTEAFF

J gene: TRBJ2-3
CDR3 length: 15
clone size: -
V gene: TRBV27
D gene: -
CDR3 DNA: TGTGCCAGCAGTTTTAGGCCTCTCAGCACAGATACGCAGTATTTT
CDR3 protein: CASSFRPLSTDTQYF

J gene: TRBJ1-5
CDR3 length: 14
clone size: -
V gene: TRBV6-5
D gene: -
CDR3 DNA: TGTGCCAGCAGTTATTCGGTCGGCAATCAGCCCCAGCATTTT
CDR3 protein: CASSYSVGNQPQHF

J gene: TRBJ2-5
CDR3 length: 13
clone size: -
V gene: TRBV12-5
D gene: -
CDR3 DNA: TGTGCTAGTGGTTTGACAGGGAGCGAGACCCAGTACTTC
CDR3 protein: CASGLTGSETQYF

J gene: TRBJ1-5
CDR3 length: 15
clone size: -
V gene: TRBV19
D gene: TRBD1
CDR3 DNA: TGTGCCAGTACCCGGGACAGCCAAGCGGGTCAGCCCCAGCATTTT
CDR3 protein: CASTRDSQAGQPQHF

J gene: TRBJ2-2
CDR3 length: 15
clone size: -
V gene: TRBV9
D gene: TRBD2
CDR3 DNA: TGTGCCAGCACCCCAAGCGGGAGTTATACCGGGGAGCTGTTTTTT
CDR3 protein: CASTPSGSYTGELFF

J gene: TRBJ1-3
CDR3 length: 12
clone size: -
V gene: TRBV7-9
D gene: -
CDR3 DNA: TGTGCCAGCAGCTTAATAGGAAACACCATATATTTT
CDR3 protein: CASSLIGNTIYF

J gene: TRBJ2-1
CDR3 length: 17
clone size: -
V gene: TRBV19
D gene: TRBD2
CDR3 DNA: TGTGCCAGTAGTTCTATAAGGTCCAGCGGGACCTACAATGAGCAGTTCTTC
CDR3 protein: CASSSIRSSGTYNEQFF

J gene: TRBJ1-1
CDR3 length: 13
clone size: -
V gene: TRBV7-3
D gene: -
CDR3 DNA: TGTGCCAGCAGCACCGGGGGGGACACTGAAGCTTTCTTT
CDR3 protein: CASSTGGDTEAFF

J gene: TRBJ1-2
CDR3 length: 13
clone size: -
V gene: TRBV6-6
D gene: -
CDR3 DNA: TGTGCCAGTTGGGAGGCATGGGGGCCCCCTAGCACCTTC
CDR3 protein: CASWEAWGPPSTF

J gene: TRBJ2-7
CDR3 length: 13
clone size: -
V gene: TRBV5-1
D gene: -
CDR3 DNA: TGCGCCAGCAGCTCAGGGTTCTCCTACGAGCAGTACTTC
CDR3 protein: CASSSGFSYEQYF

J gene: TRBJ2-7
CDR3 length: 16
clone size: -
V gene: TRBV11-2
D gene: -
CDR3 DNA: TGTGCCAGCAGCCCTCTCCGGGGCACCCTATCCTACGAGCAGTACTTC
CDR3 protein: CASSPLRGTLSYEQYF

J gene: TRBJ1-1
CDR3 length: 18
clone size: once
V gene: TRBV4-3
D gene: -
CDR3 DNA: TGCGCCAGCAGCCAAGATTGGGGTATAGGGCTCGGGAACACTGAAGCTTTCTTT
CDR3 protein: CASSQDWGIGLGNTEAFF

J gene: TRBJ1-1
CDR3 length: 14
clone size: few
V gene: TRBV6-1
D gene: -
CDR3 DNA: TGTGCCAGCAGTGTATCCAGGGTGTACACTGAAGCTTTCTTT
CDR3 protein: CASSVSRVYTEAFF

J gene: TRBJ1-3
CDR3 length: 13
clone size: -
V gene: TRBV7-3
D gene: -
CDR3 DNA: TGTGCCAGCAGCCTCTCCCGGGGAGACACCATATATTTT
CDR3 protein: CASSLSRGDTIYF

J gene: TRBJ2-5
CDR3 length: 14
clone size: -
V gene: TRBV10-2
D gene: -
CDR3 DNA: TGCGCCAGCTGCCGCAGGGACTCAGAAGAGACCCAGTACTTC
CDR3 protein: CASCRRDSEETQYF

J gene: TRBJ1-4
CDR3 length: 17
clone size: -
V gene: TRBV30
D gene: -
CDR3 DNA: TGTGCCTGGAGTGTAAGGACGGTGACCCGGACTAATGAAAAACTGTTTTTT
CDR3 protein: CAWSVRTVTRTNEKLFF

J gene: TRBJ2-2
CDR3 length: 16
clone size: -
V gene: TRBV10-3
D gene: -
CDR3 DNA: TGTGCCATCAGTGAGGCTGCGAGAATGGGAACCGGGGAGCTGTTTTTT
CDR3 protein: CAISEAARMGTGELFF

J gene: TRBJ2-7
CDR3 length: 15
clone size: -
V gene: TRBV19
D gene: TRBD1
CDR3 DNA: TGTGCCAGTAGTGCCCGGGACAGATTCCCCTACGAGCAGTACTTC
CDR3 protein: CASSARDRFPYEQYF

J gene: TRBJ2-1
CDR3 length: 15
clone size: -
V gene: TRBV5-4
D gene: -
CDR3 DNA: TGTGCCAGCAGCTTGGGGGGGAGCTCCTACAATGAGCAGTTCTTC
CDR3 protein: CASSLGGSSYNEQFF

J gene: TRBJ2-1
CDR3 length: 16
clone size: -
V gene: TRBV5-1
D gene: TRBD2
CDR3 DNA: TGCGCCAGCAGCTTGGGGATAGCGGGGACACGGGGTGAGCAGTTCTTC
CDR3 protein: CASSLGIAGTRGEQFF

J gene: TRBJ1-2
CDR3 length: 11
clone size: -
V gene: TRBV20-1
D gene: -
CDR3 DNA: TGTAGTGCAAGACAGAGCTATGGCTACACCTTC
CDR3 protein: CSARQSYGYTF

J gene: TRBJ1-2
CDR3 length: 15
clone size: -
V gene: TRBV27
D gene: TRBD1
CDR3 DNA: TGTGCCAGCAGTTTGTTACAGGGGGCTCAGAGAGGCTACACCTTC
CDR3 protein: CASSLLQGAQRGYTF